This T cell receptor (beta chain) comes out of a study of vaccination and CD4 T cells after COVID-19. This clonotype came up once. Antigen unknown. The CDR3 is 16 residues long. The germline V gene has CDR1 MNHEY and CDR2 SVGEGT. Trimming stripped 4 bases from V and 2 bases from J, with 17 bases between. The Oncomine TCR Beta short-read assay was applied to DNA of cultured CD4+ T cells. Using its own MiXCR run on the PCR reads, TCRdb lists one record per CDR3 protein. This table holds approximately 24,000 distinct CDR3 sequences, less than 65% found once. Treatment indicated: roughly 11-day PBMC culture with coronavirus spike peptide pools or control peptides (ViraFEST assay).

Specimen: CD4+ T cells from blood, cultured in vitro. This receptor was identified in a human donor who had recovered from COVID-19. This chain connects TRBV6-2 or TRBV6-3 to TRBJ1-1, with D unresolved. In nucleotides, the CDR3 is TGTGCCAGCAGTTTCCGCTCAGTCGGGAGCAACACTGAAGCTTTCTTT. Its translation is CASSFRSVGSNTEAFF.